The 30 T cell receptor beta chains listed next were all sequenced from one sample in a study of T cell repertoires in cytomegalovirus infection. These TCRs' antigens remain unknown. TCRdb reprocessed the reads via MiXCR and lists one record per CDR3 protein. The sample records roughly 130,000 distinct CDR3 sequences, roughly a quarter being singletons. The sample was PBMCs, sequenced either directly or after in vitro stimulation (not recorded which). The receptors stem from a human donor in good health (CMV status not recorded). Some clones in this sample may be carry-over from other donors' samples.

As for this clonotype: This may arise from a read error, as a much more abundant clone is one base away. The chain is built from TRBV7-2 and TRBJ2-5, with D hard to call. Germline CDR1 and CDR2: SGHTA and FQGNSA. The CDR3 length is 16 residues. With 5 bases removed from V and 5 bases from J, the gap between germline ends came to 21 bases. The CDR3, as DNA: TGTGCCAGCAGCCAAAGGGTGGGGTGGAGTGGGGAGACCCAGTACTTC. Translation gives CASSQRVGWSGETQYF.

CDR3 protein: CASRRTSGRINNEQFF. The CDR3 coding sequence is TGTGCCAGCAGGCGGACTAGCGGGAGGATCAACAATGAGCAGTTCTTC. The V and J genes are TRBV6-6 and TRBJ2-1, with 14 nucleotides matching TRBD2. This CDR3 has 16 residues. J lost 5 bases, V lost 6 bases, and 6 bases had no gene match. Germline CDR1 is MNHNY and CDR2 is SVGAGI (reference sequence).

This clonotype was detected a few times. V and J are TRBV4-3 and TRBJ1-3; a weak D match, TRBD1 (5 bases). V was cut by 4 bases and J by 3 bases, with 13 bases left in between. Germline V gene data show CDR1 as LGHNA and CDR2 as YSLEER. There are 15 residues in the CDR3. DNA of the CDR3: TGCGCCAGCAGCCGCGGGACTTGGAATGGAAACACCATATATTTT. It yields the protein CASSRGTWNGNTIYF.

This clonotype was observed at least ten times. For the CDR3, the DNA is TGTGCCAGCAGCTTAGCCTTTAGCGGGGGATCCTACAATGAGCAGTTCTTC. Translation: CASSLAFSGGSYNEQFF. The J gene is TRBJ2-1, the V gene TRBV7-8, with TRBD2 matching 9 bases. This CDR3 comprises 17 residues. The germline V gene encodes CDR1 SGHVS and CDR2 FQNEAQ. V lost 0 bases to trimming and J lost 1 base; unmatched junction nucleotides: 4.

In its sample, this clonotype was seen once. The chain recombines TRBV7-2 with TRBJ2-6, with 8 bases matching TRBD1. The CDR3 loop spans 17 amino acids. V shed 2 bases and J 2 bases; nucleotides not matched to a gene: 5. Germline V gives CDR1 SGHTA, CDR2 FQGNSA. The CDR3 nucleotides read TGTGCCAGCAGCTTACCCCAGGGGGCGGCTGGGGCCAACGTCCTGACTTTC. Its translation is CASSLPQGAAGANVLTF.

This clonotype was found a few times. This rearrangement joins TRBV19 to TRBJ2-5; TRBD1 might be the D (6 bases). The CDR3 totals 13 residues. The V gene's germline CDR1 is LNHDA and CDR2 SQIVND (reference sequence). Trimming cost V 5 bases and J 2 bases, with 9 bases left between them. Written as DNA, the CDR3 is TGTGCCAGTAGTCGACAGGAGCAAGAGACCCAGTACTTC. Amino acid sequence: CASSRQEQETQYF.

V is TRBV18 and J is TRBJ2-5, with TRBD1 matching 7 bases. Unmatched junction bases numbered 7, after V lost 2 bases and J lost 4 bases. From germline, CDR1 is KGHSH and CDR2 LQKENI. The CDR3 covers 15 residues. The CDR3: CASSPRQGPRETQYF. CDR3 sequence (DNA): TGTGCCAGCTCACCAAGACAGGGTCCGCGAGAGACCCAGTACTTC.

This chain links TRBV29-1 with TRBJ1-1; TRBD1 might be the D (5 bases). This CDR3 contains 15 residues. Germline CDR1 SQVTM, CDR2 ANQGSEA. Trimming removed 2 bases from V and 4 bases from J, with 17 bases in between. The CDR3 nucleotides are TGCAGCGTTGAAAGTTACGGGGGGAGCCTCACTGAAGCTTTCTTT. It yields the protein CSVESYGGSLTEAFF.

The CDR3 coding sequence is TGTGCCAGCAGGGGGGGAGCAGAGACCCAGTACTTC. This codes for CASRGGAETQYF. The rearrangement links TRBV6-2 or TRBV6-3 to TRBJ2-5, with TRBD2 as a possible D gene (6 bases). This CDR3 is built from 12 residues. Per the germline V gene, CDR1 is MNHEY and CDR2 is SVGEGT. V lost 6 bases, J lost 4 bases, and 9 bases lay in between.

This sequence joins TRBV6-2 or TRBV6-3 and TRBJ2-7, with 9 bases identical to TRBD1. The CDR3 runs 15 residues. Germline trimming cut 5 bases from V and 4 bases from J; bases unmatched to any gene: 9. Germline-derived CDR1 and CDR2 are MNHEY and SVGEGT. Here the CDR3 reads CASSQRGTGPYEQYV. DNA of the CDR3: TGTGCCAGCAGTCAACGTGGGACAGGGCCATACGAGCAGTACGTC.

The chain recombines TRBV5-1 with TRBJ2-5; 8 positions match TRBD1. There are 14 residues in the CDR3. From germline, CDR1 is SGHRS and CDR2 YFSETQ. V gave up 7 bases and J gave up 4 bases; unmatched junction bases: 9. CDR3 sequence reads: CASATGGKRETQYF. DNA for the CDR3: TGCGCCAGCGCCACAGGGGGAAAACGAGAGACCCAGTACTTC.

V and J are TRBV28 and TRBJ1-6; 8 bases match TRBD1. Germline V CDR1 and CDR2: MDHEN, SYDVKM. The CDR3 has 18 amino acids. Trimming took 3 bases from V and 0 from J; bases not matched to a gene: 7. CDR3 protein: CASSFGRQGSSYNSPLHF. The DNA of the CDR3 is TGTGCCAGCAGTTTTGGAAGACAGGGGAGCTCCTATAATTCACCCCTCCACTTT.

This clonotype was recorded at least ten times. CDR3 region: CASSPIRGRGNNEQFF. The CDR3 bases are TGTGCCAGCAGCCCCATTCGCGGGAGGGGAAACAATGAGCAGTTCTTC. The chain employs TRBV11-2 and TRBJ2-1, with 9 bases lining up with TRBD2. Germline values: CDR1 SGHAT, CDR2 FQNNGV. This CDR3 spans 16 amino acids. After removal of 5 bases from V and 5 bases from J, the junction contained 10 bases not matched to a gene.

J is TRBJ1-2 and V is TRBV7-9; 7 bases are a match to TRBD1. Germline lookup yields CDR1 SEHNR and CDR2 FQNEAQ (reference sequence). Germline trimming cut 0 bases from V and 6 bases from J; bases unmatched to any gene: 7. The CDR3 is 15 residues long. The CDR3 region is CASSLAAGGSDGYTF. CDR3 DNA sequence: TGTGCCAGCAGCTTAGCGGCAGGGGGATCAGATGGCTACACCTTC. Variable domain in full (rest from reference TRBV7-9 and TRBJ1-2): DTGVSQNPRHKITKRGQNVTFRCDPISEHNRLYWYRQTLGQGPEFLTYFQNEAQLEKSRLLSDRFSAERPKGSFSTLEIQRTEQGDSAMYLCASSLAAGGSDGYTFGSGTRLTVV.

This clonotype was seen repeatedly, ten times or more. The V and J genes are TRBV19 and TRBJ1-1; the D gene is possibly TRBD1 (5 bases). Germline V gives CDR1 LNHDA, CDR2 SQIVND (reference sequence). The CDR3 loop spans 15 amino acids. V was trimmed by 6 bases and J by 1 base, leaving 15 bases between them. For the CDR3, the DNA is TGTGCCAGTAGCTTACAGGTGCTGGGGAACACTGAAGCTTTCTTT. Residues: CASSLQVLGNTEAFF. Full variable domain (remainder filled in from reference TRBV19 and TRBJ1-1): DGGITQSPKYLFRKEGQNVTLSCEQNLNHDAMYWYRQDPGQGLRLIYYSQIVNDFQKGDIAEGYSVSREKKESFPLTVTSAQKNPTAFYLCASSLQVLGNTEAFFGQGTRLTVV.

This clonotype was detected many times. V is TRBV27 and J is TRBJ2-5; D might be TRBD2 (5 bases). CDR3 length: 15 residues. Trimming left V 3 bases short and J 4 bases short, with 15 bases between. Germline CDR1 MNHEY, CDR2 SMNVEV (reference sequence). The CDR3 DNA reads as TGTGCCAGCAGTTTCCACCGGGCTGAGGGAGAGACCCAGTACTTC. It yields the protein CASSFHRAEGETQYF.

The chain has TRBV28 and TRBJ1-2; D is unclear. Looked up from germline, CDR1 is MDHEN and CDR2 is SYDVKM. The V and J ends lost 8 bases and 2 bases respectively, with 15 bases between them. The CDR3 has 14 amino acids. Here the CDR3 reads CASYSSAPNYGYTF. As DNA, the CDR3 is TGTGCCAGCTACTCATCTGCACCCAACTATGGCTACACCTTC.

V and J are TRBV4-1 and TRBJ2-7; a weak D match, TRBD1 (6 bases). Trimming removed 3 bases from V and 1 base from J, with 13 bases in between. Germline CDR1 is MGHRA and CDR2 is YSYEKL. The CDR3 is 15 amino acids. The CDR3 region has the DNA TGCGCCAGCAGCCAGTCCGGGACACTATCCTACGAGCAGTACTTC. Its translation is CASSQSGTLSYEQYF.

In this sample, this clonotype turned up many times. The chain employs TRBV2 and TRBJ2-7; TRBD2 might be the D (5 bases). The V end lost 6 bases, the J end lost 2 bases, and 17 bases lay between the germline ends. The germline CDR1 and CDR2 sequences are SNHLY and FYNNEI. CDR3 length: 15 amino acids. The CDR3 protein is CASSPSMAGAYEQYF. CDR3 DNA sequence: TGTGCCAGCAGCCCCTCGATGGCGGGTGCCTACGAGCAGTACTTC. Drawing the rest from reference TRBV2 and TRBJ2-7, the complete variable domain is EPEVTQTPSHQVTQMGQEVILRCVPISNHLYFYWYRQILGQKVEFLVSFYNNEISEKSEIFDDQFSVERPDGSNFTLKIRSTKLEDSAMYFCASSPSMAGAYEQYFGPGTRLTVT.

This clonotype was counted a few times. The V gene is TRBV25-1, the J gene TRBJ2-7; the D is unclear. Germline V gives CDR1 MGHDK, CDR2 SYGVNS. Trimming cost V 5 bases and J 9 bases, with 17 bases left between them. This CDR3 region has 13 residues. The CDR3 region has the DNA TGTGCCAGCAGTCCCCCGGTCTCGGGTAGGCAGTACTTC. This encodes CASSPPVSGRQYF.

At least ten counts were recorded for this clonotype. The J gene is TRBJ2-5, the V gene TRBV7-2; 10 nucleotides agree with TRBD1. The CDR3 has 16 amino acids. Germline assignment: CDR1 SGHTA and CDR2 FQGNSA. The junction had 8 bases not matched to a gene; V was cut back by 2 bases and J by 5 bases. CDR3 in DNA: TGTGCCAGCAGCTTATCATGGACAGGGGGGAGGGAGACCCAGTACTTC. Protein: CASSLSWTGGRETQYF.

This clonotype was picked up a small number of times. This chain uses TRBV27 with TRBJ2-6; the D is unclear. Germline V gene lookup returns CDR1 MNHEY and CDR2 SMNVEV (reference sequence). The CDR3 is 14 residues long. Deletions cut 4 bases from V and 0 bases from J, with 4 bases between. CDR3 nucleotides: TGTGCCAGCAGTTATGTCTCTGGGGCCAACGTCCTGACTTTC. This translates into CASSYVSGANVLTF.

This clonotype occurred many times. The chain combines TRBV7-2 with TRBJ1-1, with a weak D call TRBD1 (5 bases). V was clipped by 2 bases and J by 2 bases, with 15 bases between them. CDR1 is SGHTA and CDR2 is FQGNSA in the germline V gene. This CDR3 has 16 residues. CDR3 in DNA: TGTGCCAGCAGCTTATTCGCGGGAAGGGGCAACACTGAAGCTTTCTTT. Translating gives CASSLFAGRGNTEAFF. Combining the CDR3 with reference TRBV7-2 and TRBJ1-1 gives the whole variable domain GAGVSQSPSNKVTEKGKDVELRCDPISGHTALYWYRQSLGQGLEFLIYFQGNSAPDKSGLPSDRFSAERTGGSVSTLTIQRTQQEDSAVYLCASSLFAGRGNTEAFFGQGTRLTVV.

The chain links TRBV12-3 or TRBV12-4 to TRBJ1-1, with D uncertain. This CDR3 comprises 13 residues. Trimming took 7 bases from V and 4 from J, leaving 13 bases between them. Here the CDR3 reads CASTQTLATEAFF. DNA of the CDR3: TGTGCCAGCACCCAGACCTTGGCCACTGAAGCTTTCTTT.

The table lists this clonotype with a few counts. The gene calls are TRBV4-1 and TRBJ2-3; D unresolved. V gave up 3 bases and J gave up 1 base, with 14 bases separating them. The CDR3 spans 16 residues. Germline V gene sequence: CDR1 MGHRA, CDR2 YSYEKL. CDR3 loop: CASSHQTQTGTDTQYF. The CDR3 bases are TGCGCCAGCAGCCACCAGACCCAAACAGGCACAGATACGCAGTATTTT.

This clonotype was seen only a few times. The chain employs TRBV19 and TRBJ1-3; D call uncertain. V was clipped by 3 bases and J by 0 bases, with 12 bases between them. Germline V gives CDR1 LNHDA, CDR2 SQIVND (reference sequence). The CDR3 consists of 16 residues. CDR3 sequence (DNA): TGTGCCAGTAGTATCGAGAGCCCACTCTCTGGAAACACCATATATTTT. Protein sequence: CASSIESPLSGNTIYF.

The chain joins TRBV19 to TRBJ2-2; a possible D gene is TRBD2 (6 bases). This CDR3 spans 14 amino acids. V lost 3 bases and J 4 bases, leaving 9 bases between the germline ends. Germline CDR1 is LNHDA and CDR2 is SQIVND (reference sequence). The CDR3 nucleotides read TGTGCCAGTAGTATTTGGAGGGCCACCGGGGAGCTGTTTTTT. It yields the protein CASSIWRATGELFF.

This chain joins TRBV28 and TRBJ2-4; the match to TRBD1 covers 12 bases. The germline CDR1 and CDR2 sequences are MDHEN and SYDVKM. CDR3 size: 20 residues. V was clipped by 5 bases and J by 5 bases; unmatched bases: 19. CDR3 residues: CASSPQGTGGFWRSQNIQYF. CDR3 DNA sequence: TGTGCCAGCAGTCCGCAGGGGACAGGGGGCTTTTGGAGGAGCCAAAACATTCAGTACTTC.

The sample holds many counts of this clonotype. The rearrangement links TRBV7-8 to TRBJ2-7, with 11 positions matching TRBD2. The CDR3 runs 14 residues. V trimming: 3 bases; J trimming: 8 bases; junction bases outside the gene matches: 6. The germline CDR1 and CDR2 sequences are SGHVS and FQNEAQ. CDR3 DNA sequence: TGTGCCAGCAGCTTCACCGGGACTAGCGGCAAGCAGTACTTC. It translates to CASSFTGTSGKQYF.

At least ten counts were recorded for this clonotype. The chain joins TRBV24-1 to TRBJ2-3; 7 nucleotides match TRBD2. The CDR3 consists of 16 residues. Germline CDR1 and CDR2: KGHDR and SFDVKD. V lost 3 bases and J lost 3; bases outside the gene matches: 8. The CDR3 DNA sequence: TGTGCCACCAGTGATCCTCTTAGCGGGTTGACAGATACGCAGTATTTT. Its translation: CATSDPLSGLTDTQYF.